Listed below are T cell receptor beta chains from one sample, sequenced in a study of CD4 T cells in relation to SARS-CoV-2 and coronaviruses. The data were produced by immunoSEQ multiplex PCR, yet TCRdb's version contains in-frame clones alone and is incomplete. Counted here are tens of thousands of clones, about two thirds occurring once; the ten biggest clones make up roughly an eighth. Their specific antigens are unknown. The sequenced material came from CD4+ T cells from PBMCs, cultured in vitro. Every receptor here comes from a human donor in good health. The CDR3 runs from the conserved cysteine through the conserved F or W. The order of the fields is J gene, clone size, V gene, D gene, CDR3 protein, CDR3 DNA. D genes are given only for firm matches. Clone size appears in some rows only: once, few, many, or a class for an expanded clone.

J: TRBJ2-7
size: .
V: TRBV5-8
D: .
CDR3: CASSYAGTYEQYF
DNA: TGTGCCAGCAGCTACGCGGGGACTTACGAGCAGTACTTC

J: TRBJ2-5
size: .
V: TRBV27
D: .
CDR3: CASSLSKQQETQYF
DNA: TGTGCCAGCAGTTTATCTAAGCAACAAGAGACCCAGTACTTC

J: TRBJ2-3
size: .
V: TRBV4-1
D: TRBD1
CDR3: CASSKGQGNPDTQYF
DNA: TGCGCCAGCAGCAAAGGACAGGGTAACCCAGATACGCAGTATTTT

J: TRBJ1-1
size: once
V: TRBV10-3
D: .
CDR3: CATTDRTVNTEAFF
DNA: TGTGCCACCACCGACAGGACCGTTAACACTGAAGCTTTCTTT

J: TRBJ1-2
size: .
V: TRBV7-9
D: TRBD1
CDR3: CASSQGQGLNYGYTF
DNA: TGTGCCAGCAGCCAGGGACAGGGGCTAAACTATGGCTACACCTTC

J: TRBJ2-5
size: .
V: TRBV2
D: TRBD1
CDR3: CASGPRGGTGWQETQYF
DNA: TGTGCCAGCGGACCACGGGGCGGGACAGGGTGGCAAGAGACCCAGTACTTC

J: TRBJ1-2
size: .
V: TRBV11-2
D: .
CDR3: CASSLERGGGVGYTF
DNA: TGTGCCAGCAGCTTAGAGCGCGGGGGGGGCGTTGGCTACACCTTC

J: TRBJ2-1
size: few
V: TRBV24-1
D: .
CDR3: CATSDIAGAGGEQFF
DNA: TGTGCCACCAGTGACATTGCGGGGGCCGGGGGCGAGCAGTTCTTC

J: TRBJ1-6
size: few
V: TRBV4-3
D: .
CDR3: CASSQNPGTSRNSPLHF
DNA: TGCGCCAGCAGCCAAAATCCAGGGACAAGCCGGAATTCACCCCTCCACTTT

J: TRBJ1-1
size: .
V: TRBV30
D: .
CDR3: CAWSLRVDTEAFF
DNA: TGTGCCTGGAGTCTCAGGGTGGACACTGAAGCTTTCTTT

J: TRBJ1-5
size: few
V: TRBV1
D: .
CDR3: CTSSRRAGVSHQPQHF
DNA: TGCACCAGCAGCCGTAGGGCTGGAGTTAGTCATCAGCCCCAGCATTTT

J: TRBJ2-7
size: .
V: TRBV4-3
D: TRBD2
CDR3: CASSQGTSGLREQYF
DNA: TGCGCCAGCAGCCAAGGCACTAGCGGACTCCGCGAGCAGTACTTC

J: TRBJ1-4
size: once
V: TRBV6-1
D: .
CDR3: CASSEFNGGLSSATNEKLFF
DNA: TGTGCCAGCAGTGAATTCAACGGCGGGTTATCTAGTGCAACTAATGAAAAACTGTTTTTT

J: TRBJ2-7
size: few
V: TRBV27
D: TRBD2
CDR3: CASSTLAARSYEQYF
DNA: TGTGCCAGCAGCACACTAGCGGCGCGCTCCTACGAGCAGTACTTC

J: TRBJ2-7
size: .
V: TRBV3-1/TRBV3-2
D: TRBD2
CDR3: CASSQEPSGGSVQYF
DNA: TGTGCCAGCAGCCAAGAGCCCAGCGGGGGGTCAGTGCAGTACTTC

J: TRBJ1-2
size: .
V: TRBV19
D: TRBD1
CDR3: CASSPTGAVFGYTF
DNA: TGTGCCAGTAGCCCTACAGGGGCGGTCTTTGGCTACACCTTC

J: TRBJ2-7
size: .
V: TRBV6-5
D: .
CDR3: CASSYAGLLVEQYF
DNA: TGTGCCAGCAGTTACGCGGGTCTCCTCGTTGAGCAGTACTTC

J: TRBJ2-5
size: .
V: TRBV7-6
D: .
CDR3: CASSSPTGFGETQYF
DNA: TGTGCCAGCAGCTCCCCTACAGGGTTCGGAGAGACCCAGTACTTC

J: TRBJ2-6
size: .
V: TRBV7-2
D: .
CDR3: CASSLGAWANVLTF
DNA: TGTGCCAGCAGCTTAGGAGCCTGGGCCAACGTCCTGACTTTC

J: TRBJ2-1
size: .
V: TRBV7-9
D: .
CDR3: CASSLGSGVYNEQFF
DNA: TGTGCCAGCAGCTTAGGTAGCGGTGTCTACAATGAGCAGTTCTTC

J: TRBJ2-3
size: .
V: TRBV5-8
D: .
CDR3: CASSLRLTQYF
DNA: TGTGCCAGCAGCTTGCGGCTAACGCAGTATTTT

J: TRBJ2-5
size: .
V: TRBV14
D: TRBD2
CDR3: CASSPAGGRAGTQYF
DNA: TGTGCCAGCAGTCCCGCGGGCGGGAGGGCCGGGACCCAGTACTTC

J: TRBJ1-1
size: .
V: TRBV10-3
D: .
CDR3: CAISPSSTEAFF
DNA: TGTGCCATCTCTCCCAGCAGCACTGAAGCTTTCTTT

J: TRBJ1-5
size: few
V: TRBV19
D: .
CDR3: CASSIAGRSNQPQHF
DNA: TGTGCCAGTAGTATAGCAGGGCGGAGCAATCAGCCCCAGCATTTT

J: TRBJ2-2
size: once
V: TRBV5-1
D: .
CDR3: CASSRGNSDTGELFF
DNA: TGCGCCAGCAGCAGGGGGAACAGCGACACCGGGGAGCTGTTTTTT

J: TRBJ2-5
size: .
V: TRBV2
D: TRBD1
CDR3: CASSETGWETQYF
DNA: TGTGCCAGCAGTGAGACAGGGTGGGAGACCCAGTACTTC

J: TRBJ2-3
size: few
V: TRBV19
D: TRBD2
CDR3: CASSITSGRDTQYF
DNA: TGTGCCAGTAGTATAACTAGCGGGAGAGATACGCAGTATTTT

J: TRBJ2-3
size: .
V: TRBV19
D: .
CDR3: CATRRGGTDTQYF
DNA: TGTGCCACGCGACGAGGGGGCACAGATACGCAGTATTTT

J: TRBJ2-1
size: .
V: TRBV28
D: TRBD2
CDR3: CASRERGSSYNEQFF
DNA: TGTGCCAGCAGGGAGCGGGGGAGCTCCTACAATGAGCAGTTCTTC

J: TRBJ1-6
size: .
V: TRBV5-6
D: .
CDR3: CASSFTHGENSPLHF
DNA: TGTGCCAGCAGCTTTACGCACGGGGAAAATTCACCCCTCCACTTT

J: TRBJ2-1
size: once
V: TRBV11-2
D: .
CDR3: CASSLEVSNEQFF
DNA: TGTGCCAGCAGCTTAGAAGTGTCGAATGAGCAGTTCTTC

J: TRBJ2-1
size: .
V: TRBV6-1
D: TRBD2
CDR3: CASSEFPGLANNEQFF
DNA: TGTGCCAGCAGTGAGTTCCCGGGACTAGCGAACAATGAGCAGTTCTTC

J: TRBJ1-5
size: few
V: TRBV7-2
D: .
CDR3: CASSLAGISNQPQHF
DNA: TGTGCCAGCAGCTTAGCCGGAATTAGCAATCAGCCCCAGCATTTT

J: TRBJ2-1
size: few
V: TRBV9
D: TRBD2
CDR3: CASSERWEGNEQFF
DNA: TGTGCCAGCAGCGAGAGGTGGGAGGGTAATGAGCAGTTCTTC

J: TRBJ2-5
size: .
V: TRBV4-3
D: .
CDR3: CASSQEGSGHQETQYF
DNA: TGCGCCAGCAGCCAAGAGGGTAGCGGACATCAAGAGACCCAGTACTTC

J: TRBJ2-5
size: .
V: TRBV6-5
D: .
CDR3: CASSNTGHGETQYF
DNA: TGTGCCAGCAGTAACACGGGGCATGGGGAGACCCAGTACTTC

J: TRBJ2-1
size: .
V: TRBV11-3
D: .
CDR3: CASSSGGLYNEQFF
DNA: TGTGCCAGCAGCTCTGGGGGACTCTACAATGAGCAGTTCTTC

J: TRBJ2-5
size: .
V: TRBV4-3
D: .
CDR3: CASSLDSQETQYF
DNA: TGCGCCAGCAGCCTCGACAGTCAAGAGACCCAGTACTTC

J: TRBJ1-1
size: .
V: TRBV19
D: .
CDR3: CASKARLSDTEAFF
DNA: TGTGCCAGTAAGGCAAGGTTATCCGACACTGAAGCTTTCTTT

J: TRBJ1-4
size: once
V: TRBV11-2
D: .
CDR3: CASSLGGGVIEKLFF
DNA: TGTGCCAGCAGCTTAGGTGGAGGGGTGATTGAAAAACTGTTTTTT

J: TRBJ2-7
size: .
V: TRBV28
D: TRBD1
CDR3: CASSASDRRSYEQYF
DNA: TGTGCCAGCAGTGCATCGGACAGGAGATCCTACGAGCAGTACTTC

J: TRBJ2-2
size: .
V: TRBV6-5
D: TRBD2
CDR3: CASTTSGVNTGELFF
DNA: TGTGCCAGCACTACTAGCGGTGTAAACACCGGGGAGCTGTTTTTT

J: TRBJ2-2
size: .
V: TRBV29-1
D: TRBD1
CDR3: CSGTVDRVAGELFF
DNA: TGCAGCGGTACTGTGGACAGGGTAGCCGGGGAGCTGTTTTTT

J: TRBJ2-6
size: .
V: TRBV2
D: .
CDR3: CASSDFRTGANVLTF
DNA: TGTGCCAGCAGTGATTTCCGGACTGGGGCCAACGTCCTGACTTTC

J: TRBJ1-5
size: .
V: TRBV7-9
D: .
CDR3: CASSTIGRGIRGSWDQPQHF
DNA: TGTGCCAGCAGCACAATCGGTCGGGGAATAAGGGGCTCTTGGGATCAGCCCCAGCATTTT

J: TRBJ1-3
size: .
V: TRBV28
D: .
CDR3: CASSLSSGNTIYF
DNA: TGTGCCAGCAGTTTGAGCTCTGGAAACACCATATATTTT

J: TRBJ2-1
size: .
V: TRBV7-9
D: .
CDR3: CASGGYNEQFF
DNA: TGTGCCAGCGGCGGATACAATGAGCAGTTCTTC

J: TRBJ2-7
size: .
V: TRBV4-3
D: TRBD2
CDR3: CASSQDEAGTSSYEQYF
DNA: TGCGCCAGCAGCCAAGATGAGGCCGGGACTAGCTCCTACGAGCAGTACTTC

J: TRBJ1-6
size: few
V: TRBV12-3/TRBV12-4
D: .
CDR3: CASRTGYNSPLHF
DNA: TGTGCCAGCAGGACAGGCTATAATTCACCCCTCCACTTT

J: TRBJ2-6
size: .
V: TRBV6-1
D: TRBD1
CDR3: CASSESPGTVPSGANVLTF
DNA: TGTGCCAGCAGTGAATCCCCCGGGACAGTCCCCTCTGGGGCCAACGTCCTGACTTTC

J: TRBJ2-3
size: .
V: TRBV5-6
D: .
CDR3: CASSFWSGTDTQYF
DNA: TGTGCCAGCAGCTTTTGGTCAGGAACAGATACGCAGTATTTT

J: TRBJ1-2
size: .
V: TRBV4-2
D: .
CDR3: CASSHPGHIKTYGYTF
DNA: TGTGCCAGCAGCCACCCAGGACACATCAAGACCTATGGCTACACCTTC

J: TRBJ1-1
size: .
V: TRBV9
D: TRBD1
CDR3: CASSVGQGSGEAFF
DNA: TGTGCCAGCAGCGTCGGACAGGGGTCGGGTGAAGCTTTCTTT

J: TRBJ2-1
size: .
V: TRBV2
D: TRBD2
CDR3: CASSERTSGNNEQFF
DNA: TGTGCCAGCAGTGAACGGACTAGCGGGAACAATGAGCAGTTCTTC

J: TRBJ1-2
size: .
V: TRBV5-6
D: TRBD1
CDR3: CASNGEGANYNYGYTF
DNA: TGTGCCAGCAACGGTGAGGGGGCGAACTATAACTATGGCTACACCTTC